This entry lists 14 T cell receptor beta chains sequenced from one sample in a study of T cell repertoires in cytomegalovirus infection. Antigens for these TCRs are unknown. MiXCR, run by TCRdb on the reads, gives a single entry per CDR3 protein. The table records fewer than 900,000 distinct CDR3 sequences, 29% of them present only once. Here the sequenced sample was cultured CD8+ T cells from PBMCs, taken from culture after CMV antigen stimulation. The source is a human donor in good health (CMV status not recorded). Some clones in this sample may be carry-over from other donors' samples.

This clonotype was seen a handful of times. The CDR3 DNA sequence: TGTGCCAGCAGCATGACAGGGGCAAACTATGGCTACACCTTC. Residues: CASSMTGANYGYTF. The J gene is TRBJ1-2, the V gene TRBV5-6, with 8 bases matching TRBD1. V was pared by 4 bases and J by 2 bases, with 4 bases of the junction left unmatched. This CDR3 region has 14 residues. Looked up from germline, CDR1 is SGHDT and CDR2 is YYEEEE.

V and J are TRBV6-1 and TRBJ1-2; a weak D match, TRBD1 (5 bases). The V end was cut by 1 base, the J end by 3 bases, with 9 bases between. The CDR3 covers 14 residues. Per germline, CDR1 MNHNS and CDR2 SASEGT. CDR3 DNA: TGTGCCAGCAGTGAAGTGGGGCAGGACTATGGCTACACCTTC. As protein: CASSEVGQDYGYTF.

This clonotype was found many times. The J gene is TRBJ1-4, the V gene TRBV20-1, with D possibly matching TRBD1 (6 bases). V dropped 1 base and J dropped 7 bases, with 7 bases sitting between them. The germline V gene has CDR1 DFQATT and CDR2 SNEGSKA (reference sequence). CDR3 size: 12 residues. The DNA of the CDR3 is TGCAGTGCTAGAGGACAGGCTGAAAAACTGTTTTTT. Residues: CSARGQAEKLFF.

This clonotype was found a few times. This CDR3 reads CASSQDPSGGKNIQYF. CDR3 DNA: TGTGCCAGCAGCCAGGACCCGTCCGGCGGCAAAAACATTCAGTACTTC. This chain uses TRBV5-5 with TRBJ2-4; D gene uncertain. This CDR3 has 16 residues. In germline, CDR1 is SGHKS, CDR2 YYEKEE (reference sequence). V lost 4 bases, J lost 3 bases, and 17 bases lay in between. The whole variable domain, remainder taken from reference TRBV5-5 and TRBJ2-4, is DAGVTQSPTHLIKTRGQQVTLRCSPISGHKSVSWYQQVLGQGPQFIFQYYEKEERGRGNFPDRFSARQFPNYSSELNVNALLLGDSALYLCASSQDPSGGKNIQYFGAGTRLSVL.

In nucleotides, the CDR3 is TGTGCCAGCAGTGAATTCGGTCCCGCCGGGGCCAACGTCCTGACTTTC. Translated, it gives CASSEFGPAGANVLTF. The chain joins TRBV25-1 to TRBJ2-6; D ambiguous. Germline V CDR1 and CDR2: MGHDK, SYGVNS. Deletions cut 1 base from V and 4 bases from J, with 11 bases between. This CDR3 has 16 residues.

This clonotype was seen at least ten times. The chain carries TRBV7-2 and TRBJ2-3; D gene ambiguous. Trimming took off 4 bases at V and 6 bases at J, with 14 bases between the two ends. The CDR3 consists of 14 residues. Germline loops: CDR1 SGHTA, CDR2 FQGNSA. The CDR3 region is CASSYNNWYDTQYF. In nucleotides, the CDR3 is TGTGCCAGCAGCTATAACAACTGGTACGATACGCAGTATTTT.

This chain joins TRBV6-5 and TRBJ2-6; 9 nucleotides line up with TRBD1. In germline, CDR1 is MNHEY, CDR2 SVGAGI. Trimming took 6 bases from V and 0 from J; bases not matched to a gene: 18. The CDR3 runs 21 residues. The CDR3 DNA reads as TGTGCCAGCAGGGACAGGGGAGGAGGCTTATACGAATTCTCTGGGGCCAACGTCCTGACTTTC. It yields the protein CASRDRGGGLYEFSGANVLTF.

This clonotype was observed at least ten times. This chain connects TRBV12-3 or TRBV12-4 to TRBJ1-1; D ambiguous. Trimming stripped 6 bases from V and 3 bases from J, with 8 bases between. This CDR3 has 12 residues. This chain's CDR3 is CASSGRDTEAFF. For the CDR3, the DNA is TGTGCCAGCAGCGGAAGGGACACTGAAGCTTTCTTT.

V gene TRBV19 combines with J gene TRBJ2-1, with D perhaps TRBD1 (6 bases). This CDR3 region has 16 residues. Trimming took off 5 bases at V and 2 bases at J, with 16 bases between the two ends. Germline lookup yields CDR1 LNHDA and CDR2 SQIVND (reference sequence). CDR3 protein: CASSSYREFTYNEQFF. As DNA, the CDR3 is TGTGCCAGTAGTTCGTACAGGGAATTCACCTACAATGAGCAGTTCTTC.

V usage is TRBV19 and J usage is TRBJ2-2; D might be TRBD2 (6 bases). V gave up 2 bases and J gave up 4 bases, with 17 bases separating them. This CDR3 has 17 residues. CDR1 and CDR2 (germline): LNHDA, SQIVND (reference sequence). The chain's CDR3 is CASSIIIGDFSTGELFF. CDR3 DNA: TGTGCCAGTAGTATAATAATAGGGGACTTTAGCACCGGGGAGCTGTTTTTT. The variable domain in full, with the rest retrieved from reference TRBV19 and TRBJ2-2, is DGGITQSPKYLFRKEGQNVTLSCEQNLNHDAMYWYRQDPGQGLRLIYYSQIVNDFQKGDIAEGYSVSREKKESFPLTVTSAQKNPTAFYLCASSIIIGDFSTGELFFGEGSRLTVL.

The CDR3 region is CASSYGQHTAYTF. CDR3 in DNA: TGTGCCAGCAGTTATGGACAGCACACTGCCTACACCTTC. This rearrangement joins TRBV6-1 to TRBJ1-2; possibly TRBD1 for D (6 bases). Trimming left V 5 bases short and J 10 bases short, with 17 bases between. There are 13 residues in the CDR3. Germline assignment: CDR1 MNHNS and CDR2 SASEGT.

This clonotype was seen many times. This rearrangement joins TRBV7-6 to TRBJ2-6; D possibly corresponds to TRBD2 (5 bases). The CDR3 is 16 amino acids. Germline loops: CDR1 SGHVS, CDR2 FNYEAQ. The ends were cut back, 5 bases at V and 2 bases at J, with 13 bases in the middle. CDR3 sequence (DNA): TGTGCCAGCAGCCTAGGGCCCGGGACTGGGGCCAACGTCCTGACTTTC. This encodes CASSLGPGTGANVLTF.

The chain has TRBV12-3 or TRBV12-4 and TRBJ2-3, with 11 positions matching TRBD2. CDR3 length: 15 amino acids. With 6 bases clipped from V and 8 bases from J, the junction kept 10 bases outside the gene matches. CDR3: CASRVAGGPRGTQYF. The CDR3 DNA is TGTGCCAGCAGGGTAGCGGGGGGGCCTCGGGGTACGCAGTATTTT.

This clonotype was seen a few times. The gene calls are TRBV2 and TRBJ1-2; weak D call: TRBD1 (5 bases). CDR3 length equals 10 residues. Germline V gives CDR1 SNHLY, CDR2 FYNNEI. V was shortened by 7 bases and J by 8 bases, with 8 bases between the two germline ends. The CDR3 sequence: CASTREGYTF. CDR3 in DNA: TGTGCCAGCACCAGGGAAGGCTACACCTTC.